The 25 T cell receptor beta chains in this list originate from one sample, sequenced in a study of T cells after posttransplantation cyclophosphamide. The naive gate required viable CD3+CD4+ or CD3+CD8+ cells with CCR7+CD45RA+CD45RO-CD95-CD27+CD28+ phenotype. Measured with immunoSEQ multiplex PCR; TCRdb has only the in-frame clones, and not every one. The sample holds some 30,000 clones, 75% to 95% seen once. The sample was naive CD4+ T cells sorted from blood. Source of these receptors: a man aged 30 to 39 in good health and a related stem cell transplant donor.

This chain links TRBV19 with TRBJ1-5, with TRBD1 matching over 8 bases. CDR1 is LNHDA and CDR2 is SQIVND in the germline V gene (reference sequence). J lost 2 bases, V lost 4 bases, and 1 base had no gene match. This CDR3 spans 14 amino acids. CDR3 nucleotides: TGTGCCAGTAGTACAGGGGGCGGCAATCAGCCCCAGCATTTT. Its protein product is CASSTGGGNQPQHF.

The genes are TRBV15 and TRBJ2-4; a possible D gene is TRBD1 (6 bases). Trimming stripped 1 base from V and 0 bases from J, with 7 bases between. Germline V gene data show CDR1 as LNHNV and CDR2 as YYDKDF (reference sequence). The CDR3 is 15 residues long. The CDR3, as DNA: TGTGCCACCAGCAGAGGGACAGTAGCCAAAAACATTCAGTACTTC. Its translation is CATSRGTVAKNIQYF. The full variable domain, rest sourced from reference TRBV15 and TRBJ2-4, is DAMVIQNPRYQVTQFGKPVTLSCSQTLNHNVMYWYQQKSSQAPKLLFHYYDKDFNNEADTPDNFQSRRPNTSFCFLDIRSPGLGDTAMYLCATSRGTVAKNIQYFGAGTRLSVL.

The chain links TRBV9 to TRBJ1-2; D is uncertain. The length of the CDR3 is 14 residues. In germline, CDR1 is SGDLS, CDR2 YYNGEE. V dropped 4 bases and J dropped 2 bases, with 12 bases sitting between them. The CDR3 bases are TGTGCCAGCAGCCCCCGAGGAGAGAACTATGGCTACACCTTC. It is translated as CASSPRGENYGYTF.

In its sample, this clone was seen once. The chain uses TRBV29-1 and TRBJ2-1; 9 bases fit TRBD2. CDR1 is SQVTM, CDR2 ANQGSEA, per germline. This CDR3 has 13 residues. Trimming took 4 bases from V and 5 from J; bases not matched to a gene: 3. CDR3 residues: CSVGPSGDNEQFF. In DNA form, the CDR3 reads TGCAGCGTTGGCCCTAGCGGGGACAATGAGCAGTTCTTC.

V is TRBV2 and J is TRBJ2-1; 7 bases are shared with TRBD1. This CDR3 is 14 amino acids long. From germline, CDR1 is SNHLY and CDR2 FYNNEI. Trimming removed 6 bases from V and 6 bases from J; junction bases left unmatched: 8. Here the CDR3 DNA reads TGTGCCAGCAGGACAGGACAGGCAATCAATGAGCAGTTCTTC. Its protein product is CASRTGQAINEQFF.

V gene TRBV9 combines with J gene TRBJ1-1; D perhaps matches TRBD1 (6 bases). There are 13 residues in the CDR3. Trimming removed 9 bases at V and 8 bases at J, with 20 bases between. Germline values: CDR1 SGDLS, CDR2 YYNGEE. Written as DNA, the CDR3 is TGTGCCACCGGGAGGGGGGTGACTGGCGAAGCTTTCTTT. Its protein is CATGRGVTGEAFF.

The chain links TRBV10-3 to TRBJ1-3, with D maybe TRBD1 (6 bases). V shed 3 bases and J shed 2 bases, with 8 bases lying between them. CDR1 ENHRY and CDR2 SYGVKD come from the germline V gene. The CDR3 runs 14 residues. CDR3 region: CAISDRGTGNTIYF. CDR3 DNA: TGTGCCATCAGTGACAGGGGCACTGGAAACACCATATATTTT.

As regards this clone: The junction shows a germline mismatch at one end, possibly a read error. This chain joins TRBV2 and TRBJ2-2, with TRBD1 matching 7 bases. From germline, CDR1 is SNHLY and CDR2 FYNNEI. CDR3 length equals 14 residues. CDR3 amino acids: CASSEVRGPGEPFF. DNA of the CDR3: TGTGCCAGCAGTGAAGTGAGGGGGCCCGGGGAGCCGTTTTTT.

This clone was seen just once. The junction departs from the called germline gene at one end, perhaps through a read error. The rearrangement joins TRBV6-5 to TRBJ2-1, with D perhaps TRBD2 (5 bases). Germline assignment: CDR1 MNHEY and CDR2 SVGAGI. The CDR3 is 11 residues long. CDR3 nucleotide sequence: TGTGCCAGCGGTAGGGAGAATGGGCAGTTCTTC. Translating gives CASGRENGQFF.

The chain links TRBV7-2 to TRBJ2-5; 8 nucleotides agree with TRBD1. CDR1 and CDR2 (germline): SGHTA, FQGNSA. The CDR3 is 13 residues long. V shed 5 bases and J 5 bases; nucleotides not matched to a gene: 4. The CDR3 DNA reads as TGTGCCAGCAGCGTGGACAGGGTGGAGACCCAGTACTTC. It yields the protein CASSVDRVETQYF.

CDR3 loop: CASSTTPRSSGNTIYF. In nucleotides, the CDR3 is TGTGCCAGCAGCACGACGCCTAGGAGCTCTGGAAACACCATATATTTT. The chain has TRBV7-2 and TRBJ1-3; D gene ambiguous. Looked up from germline, CDR1 is SGHTA and CDR2 is FQGNSA. CDR3 length: 16 residues. The V end was cut by 5 bases, the J end by 0 bases, with 14 bases between.

This rearrangement joins TRBV5-4 to TRBJ2-3; D is unclear. CDR1 and CDR2 from the germline V gene are SGHNT and YYREEE (reference sequence). This CDR3 spans 15 amino acids. V was trimmed by 0 bases and J by 0 bases, leaving 8 bases between them. CDR3 protein: CASSLDQTSTDTQYF. The CDR3, as DNA: TGTGCCAGCAGCTTGGATCAAACTAGCACAGATACGCAGTATTTT.

J is TRBJ1-5 and V is TRBV2; no firm D call. The CDR3 sequence is 13 residues long. Trimming stripped 4 bases from V and 3 bases from J, with 7 bases between. The germline gives CDR1 SNHLY, CDR2 FYNNEI. CDR3: CASSVTVNQPQHF. The CDR3 DNA reads TGTGCCAGCAGTGTTACAGTCAATCAGCCCCAGCATTTT.

V and J are TRBV19 and TRBJ2-5; 9 nucleotides line up with TRBD1. The CDR3 consists of 14 residues. Germline values: CDR1 LNHDA, CDR2 SQIVND (reference sequence). V was clipped by 4 bases and J by 5 bases; unmatched bases: 5. CDR3 DNA: TGTGCCAGTAGTACTGGACAGGGGAGGGAGACCCAGTACTTC. As protein: CASSTGQGRETQYF.

The J gene is TRBJ2-7, the V gene TRBV6-5, with a weak D call TRBD2 (7 bases). The V end was cut by 8 bases, the J end by 1 base, with 15 bases between. The germline CDR1 and CDR2 sequences are MNHEY and SVGAGI. The CDR3 is made up of 14 amino acids. The CDR3 nucleotides read TGTGCCAGCTTAAGGGAGGGGGATTCCTACGAGCAGTACTTC. Its translation is CASLREGDSYEQYF.

The chain employs TRBV14 and TRBJ1-1; tentative D call: TRBD1 (5 bases). The CDR3 has 14 residues. Trimming left V 1 base short and J 4 bases short, with 10 bases between. CDR1 is SGHDN and CDR2 is FVKESK in the germline V gene. In DNA, the CDR3 is TGTGCCAGCAGCCAAGTCGGGGGGGGCACTGAAGCTTTCTTT. This encodes CASSQVGGGTEAFF.

The chain joins TRBV15 to TRBJ1-1, with 7 bases lining up with TRBD1. The CDR3 contains 12 residues. Trimming took 5 bases from V and 9 from J; bases not matched to a gene: 6. The germline CDR1 and CDR2 sequences are LNHNV and YYDKDF (reference sequence). DNA of the CDR3: TGTGCCACCAGCGGGGACAGAAACAAAGCTTTCTTT. Protein: CATSGDRNKAFF.

This chain connects TRBV7-8 to TRBJ2-5; D gene ambiguous. Germline V gene sequence: CDR1 SGHVS, CDR2 FQNEAQ. V dropped 4 bases and J dropped 3 bases, with 3 bases sitting between them. CDR3 size: 11 residues. In DNA form, the CDR3 reads TGTGCCAGCAGCTCCAAAGAGACCCAGTACTTC. Translated: CASSSKETQYF.

This clone was seen a single time. The rearrangement joins TRBV4-1 to TRBJ1-1, with no clear D. The CDR3 has 14 amino acids. Trimming left V 5 bases short and J 7 bases short, with 17 bases between. Per the germline V gene, CDR1 is MGHRA and CDR2 is YSYEKL. DNA of the CDR3: TGCGCCAGCAGCACACCTTGGGCGAAACTTGAAGCTTTCTTT. Translated, it gives CASSTPWAKLEAFF.

The V and J genes are TRBV5-1 and TRBJ2-7; D gene ambiguous. The CDR3 sequence is 13 residues long. CDR1 is SGHRS, CDR2 YFSETQ, per germline. Trimming shortened V by 0 bases and J by 7 bases, and 11 bases separated the two germline ends. The CDR3 DNA is TGCGCCAGCAGCTTGGGGGTCGAGGCGGAGCAGTACTTC. Translated: CASSLGVEAEQYF.

The chain links TRBV6-1 to TRBJ2-1; 9 nucleotides match TRBD1. The CDR3 loop spans 14 amino acids. Per the germline V gene, CDR1 is MNHNS and CDR2 is SASEGT. Germline trimming cut 7 bases from V and 3 bases from J; bases unmatched to any gene: 4. CDR3 sequence (DNA): TGTGCCAGCATGGGACAGGGTTTCTACAATGAGCAGTTCTTC. As protein: CASMGQGFYNEQFF.

The genes are TRBV19 and TRBJ1-2; D not certain. This CDR3 region has 14 residues. Germline V gene sequence: CDR1 LNHDA, CDR2 SQIVND (reference sequence). V was clipped by 8 bases and J by 4 bases, with 17 bases between them. This CDR3 reads CASGPGNLPYGYTF. CDR3 nucleotide sequence: TGTGCCAGTGGCCCGGGTAACCTCCCCTATGGCTACACCTTC.

This clone appeared once. V is TRBV5-4 and J is TRBJ2-7; 7 bases agree with TRBD1. There are 15 residues in the CDR3. The V gene end was trimmed by 2 bases and the J gene end by 9 bases; junction bases not matched to a gene: 14. Germline loops: CDR1 SGHNT, CDR2 YYREEE (reference sequence). The CDR3 is CASSLPGQEGHGQYF. In DNA form, the CDR3 reads TGTGCCAGCAGCTTACCCGGACAGGAAGGACACGGGCAGTACTTC.

In nucleotides, the CDR3 is TGTGCCAGCAGCTTGGGGACAGGGGGCTATGGCTACACCTTC. This translates into CASSLGTGGYGYTF. This chain joins TRBV7-2 and TRBJ1-2, with 11 nucleotides matching TRBD1. CDR3 size: 14 residues. Trimming removed 3 bases from V and 4 bases from J; junction bases left unmatched: 1. Germline CDR1 SGHTA, CDR2 FQGNSA. Variable domain in full (rest from reference TRBV7-2 and TRBJ1-2): GAGVSQSPSNKVTEKGKDVELRCDPISGHTALYWYRQSLGQGLEFLIYFQGNSAPDKSGLPSDRFSAERTGGSVSTLTIQRTQQEDSAVYLCASSLGTGGYGYTFGSGTRLTVV.

This clone has only a few counts. This chain joins TRBV2 and TRBJ2-2; weak D call: TRBD2 (6 bases). The germline V gene has CDR1 SNHLY and CDR2 FYNNEI. The CDR3 extends over 15 amino acids. V was trimmed by 1 base and J by 4 bases, leaving 10 bases between them. The CDR3 sequence: CASSEVRGGTGELFF. CDR3 nucleotides: TGTGCCAGCAGTGAAGTGAGGGGAGGCACCGGGGAGCTGTTTTTT.